This entry is about one TCR beta chain. Source study methods: Nucleated cell number was recorded as an estimate derived from reference gene primer amplification. Profiling relied on immunoSEQ multiplex PCR, and the TCRdb table lists in-frame clones only, not all of them. V and J calls plus clone size are reproduced from that table; the DNA served to infer D and trimming. Of roughly 34,000 clones in the sample, 90% were seen once. The data were obtained in a study of blood T cell repertoires in COVID-19. Study-level background: Spain, Italy and the United States supplied samples that represented acute and convalescent COVID-19. The analysed material was cDNA or gDNA that came from T cells, B-cell-depleted T cells, or PBMCs.

The CDR3 contains 14 residues. V dropped 0 bases and J dropped 1 base, with 7 bases sitting between them. The germline V gene has CDR1 SGDLS and CDR2 YYNGEE. Sequencing was carried out using peripheral blood. This chain links TRBV9 with TRBJ1-1, with D possibly matching TRBD1 (5 bases). This TCR derives from a man aged 55 to 70 with active COVID-19. Here the CDR3 reads CASSVATGNTEAFF. In DNA form, the CDR3 reads TGTGCCAGCAGCGTAGCTACAGGGAACACTGAAGCTTTCTTT.